The 25 T cell receptor beta chains presented below share a single source sample, sequenced in a study of Ad26.COV2.S vaccination and SARS-CoV-2 variants. Data came from immunoSEQ multiplex PCR; TCRdb stores just in-frame clones and leaves some out. The table has 400,000 or so clones, more than 85% seen once. The treatment is: around 19 received Ad26.COV2.S at low or high dose, single or two shots; 5 received placebo; per-sample allocation not given. The samples date from day 63 after the first vaccine or placebo injection. The sequenced sample was peripheral blood, obtained in a trial of Ad26.COV2.S vaccine versus placebo. These receptors all stem from a person between 18 and 65 years old who received the Ad26.COV2.S COVID-19 vaccine or a placebo.

This clone was recorded only once. The chain couples TRBV6-2 or TRBV6-3 to TRBJ2-7; D not resolved. Germline-derived CDR1 and CDR2 are MNHEY and SVGEGT. Deletions cut 1 base from V and 2 bases from J, with 12 bases between. There are 15 residues in the CDR3. CDR3 bases: TGTGCCAGCAGTTACTTATGGTCTGTTGCCTACGAGCAGTACTTC. This translates into CASSYLWSVAYEQYF.

The sample holds one count of this clone. The chain links TRBV5-1 to TRBJ1-2; a weak D match, TRBD1 (6 bases). Deletions cut 4 bases from V and 4 bases from J, with 20 bases between. CDR3 size: 16 residues. Looked up from germline, CDR1 is SGHRS and CDR2 is YFSETQ. The CDR3 DNA sequence: TGCGCCAGCAGCCCCATATCAACAGGGATCTTCTATGGCTACACCTTC. Its translation is CASSPISTGIFYGYTF.

V usage is TRBV5-8 and J usage is TRBJ1-5, with 8 bases that match TRBD1. The CDR3 covers 15 residues. The germline V gene has CDR1 SGHTS and CDR2 YDEGEE. The V gene end was trimmed by 4 bases and the J gene end by 7 bases; junction bases not matched to a gene: 10. The CDR3 here is CASSIFRTGTQPQHF. As DNA, the CDR3 is TGTGCCAGCAGCATTTTTAGGACAGGGACGCAGCCCCAGCATTTT.

This rearrangement joins TRBV4-3 to TRBJ2-1; 9 bases line up with TRBD2. Per germline, CDR1 LGHNA and CDR2 YSLEER. The trim removed 0 bases at V and 7 bases at J, leaving 7 bases unmatched. This CDR3 is 16 amino acids long. CDR3 in amino acids: CASSQERAGGRNEQFF. CDR3 DNA: TGCGCCAGCAGCCAAGAGAGGGCGGGGGGGCGGAATGAGCAGTTCTTC.

This rearrangement joins TRBV7-8 to TRBJ1-3; D unresolved. V lost 0 bases, J lost 1 base, and 16 bases lay in between. The CDR3 is 18 residues long. Germline CDR1 SGHVS, CDR2 FQNEAQ. CDR3 coding DNA: TGTGCCAGCAGCTTAGCGGGGATCCTGAGCTCTTCTGGAAACACCATATATTTT. Protein sequence: CASSLAGILSSSGNTIYF.

The chain combines TRBV5-6 with TRBJ2-5; D is perhaps TRBD1 (5 bases). CDR3 size: 13 residues. The V gene's germline CDR1 is SGHDT and CDR2 YYEEEE. Trimming took off 0 bases at V and 4 bases at J, with 7 bases between the two ends. CDR3 nucleotide sequence: TGTGCCAGCAGCTTGGAAGGGGTAGAGACCCAGTACTTC. This gives the protein CASSLEGVETQYF.

The chain couples TRBV7-2 to TRBJ2-3; 8 bases agree with TRBD2. V lost 4 bases and J lost 2; bases outside the gene matches: 11. CDR1 and CDR2 from the germline V gene are SGHTA and FQGNSA. CDR3 size: 17 residues. The CDR3 nucleotides are TGTGCCAGCAGCTCTCTGAGCAGCGGGGGTGACACAGATACGCAGTATTTT. Protein sequence: CASSSLSSGGDTDTQYF.

The rearrangement uses TRBV3-1 (or the pseudogene TRBV3-2) and TRBJ2-2, with 7 bases that match TRBD2. V trimming: 0 bases; J trimming: 6 bases; junction bases outside the gene matches: 7. The CDR3 totals 16 residues. Looked up from germline, CDR1 is LGHDT and CDR2 is YNNKEL (reference sequence). The CDR3 DNA reads TGTGCCAGCAGCCAAGAAGGACTAGATTGGTCCGGGGAGCTGTTTTTT. Its protein product is CASSQEGLDWSGELFF.

This clone is a singleton in its sample. The chain joins TRBV27 to TRBJ1-1; the D gene is possibly TRBD1 (5 bases). The CDR3 is made up of 13 amino acids. Per the germline V gene, CDR1 is MNHEY and CDR2 is SMNVEV (reference sequence). Trimming removed 2 bases at V and 7 bases at J, with 11 bases between. The CDR3 coding sequence is TGTGCCAGCAGTTTAAAGTCAGGGAGTGAAGCTTTCTTT. Amino acid sequence: CASSLKSGSEAFF.

Note on this clone: This specimen includes other DNA sequences encoding the same CDR3. J is TRBJ2-5 and V is TRBV3-1 (or the pseudogene TRBV3-2), with D possibly being TRBD1 (5 bases). This CDR3 region has 13 residues. The germline V gene encodes CDR1 LGHDT and CDR2 YNNKEL (reference sequence). Trimming removed 4 bases at V and 3 bases at J, with 9 bases between. The CDR3 loop reads CASSLREEETQYF. The CDR3 DNA is TGTGCCAGCAGCCTCAGGGAAGAAGAGACCCAGTACTTC.

The gene calls are TRBV2 and TRBJ1-4; TRBD1 aligns across 7 bases. CDR3 length: 16 residues. Germline CDR1 and CDR2: SNHLY and FYNNEI. V lost 3 bases and J lost 4; bases outside the gene matches: 8. The CDR3 spells CASSDMGQQINEKLFF. In DNA form, the CDR3 reads TGTGCCAGCAGTGATATGGGACAGCAAATTAATGAAAAACTGTTTTTT.

This clone came up a few times. The rearrangement links TRBV5-1 to TRBJ1-1, with D unresolved. The CDR3 is 16 residues long. Trimming removed 0 bases at V and 1 base at J, with 13 bases between. Germline CDR1 is SGHRS and CDR2 is YFSETQ. DNA for the CDR3: TGCGCCAGCAGCTTGGAAGGAACACATCAGAACACTGAAGCTTTCTTT. Amino acid sequence: CASSLEGTHQNTEAFF.

The chain uses TRBV6-5 and TRBJ2-3; maybe TRBD1 (6 bases). Deletions cut 8 bases from V and 3 bases from J, with 18 bases between. Germline V gene sequence: CDR1 MNHEY, CDR2 SVGAGI. CDR3 length: 15 residues. CDR3 in amino acids: CASRRGTETTDTQYF. Written as DNA, the CDR3 is TGTGCCAGCCGAAGGGGGACCGAAACTACAGATACGCAGTATTTT.

The J gene is TRBJ1-1, the V gene TRBV10-3; D gene unclear. V lost 3 bases and J lost 1, with 6 bases in between. Germline assignment: CDR1 ENHRY and CDR2 SYGVKD. The CDR3 sequence is 13 residues long. CDR3 sequence: CAISDGWNTEAFF. The CDR3 DNA follows: TGTGCCATCAGTGATGGGTGGAACACTGAAGCTTTCTTT.

The chain is built from TRBV6-5 and TRBJ2-7; D may be TRBD1 (7 bases). V gave up 7 bases and J gave up 1 base, with 17 bases separating them. Germline assignment: CDR1 MNHEY and CDR2 SVGAGI. The CDR3 length is 15 residues. The CDR3 is CASTFLQGGSYEQYF. As DNA, the CDR3 is TGTGCCAGCACCTTCCTCCAGGGGGGTTCCTACGAGCAGTACTTC.

The rearrangement joins TRBV3-1 (or the pseudogene TRBV3-2) to TRBJ1-1; possibly TRBD1 for D (6 bases). V was cut by 1 base and J by 6 bases, with 12 bases left in between. This CDR3 region has 14 residues. Germline V gene data show CDR1 as LGHDT and CDR2 as YNNKEL (reference sequence). CDR3 amino acids: CASSQAQGLAEAFF. CDR3 in DNA: TGTGCCAGCAGCCAAGCACAGGGCTTAGCTGAAGCTTTCTTT.

CDR3 in amino acids: CASSHLNTEAFF. CDR3 nucleotide sequence: TGTGCCAGCAGCCACCTGAACACTGAAGCTTTCTTT. This chain connects TRBV3-1 (or the pseudogene TRBV3-2) to TRBJ1-1; no clear D gene. Trimming removed 3 bases from V and 0 bases from J, with 2 bases in between. This CDR3 contains 12 residues. Germline CDR1 and CDR2: LGHDT and YNNKEL (reference sequence).

The chain uses TRBV14 and TRBJ2-3; D is unclear. Germline V gene data show CDR1 as SGHDN and CDR2 as FVKESK. This CDR3 spans 15 amino acids. The V gene lost 4 bases and the J gene lost 0 bases, with 11 bases spanning the gap. CDR3 coding DNA: TGTGCCAGCAGCCTCGGATCTTATAGCACAGATACGCAGTATTTT. The encoded protein is CASSLGSYSTDTQYF.

The rearrangement links TRBV19 to TRBJ2-1, with 8 bases identical to TRBD2. CDR3 length equals 15 residues. V shed 9 bases and J 6 bases; nucleotides not matched to a gene: 13. Germline V gene data show CDR1 as LNHDA and CDR2 as SQIVND (reference sequence). CDR3 in amino acids: CASLRSGGSSNEQFF. The CDR3 coding sequence is TGTGCCAGCCTCAGGAGCGGGGGCTCTTCCAATGAGCAGTTCTTC.

The rearrangement joins TRBV10-3 to TRBJ1-1, with D hard to call. Germline lookup yields CDR1 ENHRY and CDR2 SYGVKD. The CDR3 has 16 amino acids. V lost 3 bases, J lost 4 bases, and 18 bases lay in between. This CDR3 is CAISDPLGGIGTEAFF. In DNA, the CDR3 is TGTGCCATCAGTGACCCCCTTGGAGGGATAGGCACTGAAGCTTTCTTT.

The CDR3 DNA reads TGTGCCAGCAGTCGGACAGGGAACACTGAAGCTTTCTTT. As protein: CASSRTGNTEAFF. The chain is built from TRBV6-4 and TRBJ1-1, with TRBD1 matching 7 bases. The V gene end was trimmed by 5 bases and the J gene end by 1 base; junction bases not matched to a gene: 1. Germline V gene data show CDR1 as MRHNA and CDR2 as SNTAGT. The CDR3 contains 13 residues.

This chain connects TRBV3-1 (or the pseudogene TRBV3-2) to TRBJ2-1; D may correspond to TRBD1 or TRBD2 (5 bases each). V lost 0 bases to trimming and J lost 0 bases, with 15 bases between them. This CDR3 has 18 amino acids. The germline gives CDR1 LGHDT, CDR2 YNNKEL (reference sequence). The CDR3 sequence: CASSQEKGTLLSYNEQFF. The DNA for the CDR3 is TGTGCCAGCAGCCAAGAAAAAGGGACCCTGCTCTCCTACAATGAGCAGTTCTTC.

The chain carries TRBV6-5 and TRBJ1-2, with D perhaps TRBD1 (6 bases). From germline, CDR1 is MNHEY and CDR2 SVGAGI. Trimming stripped 0 bases from V and 5 bases from J, with 13 bases between. This CDR3 is built from 15 residues. The DNA for the CDR3 is TGTGCCAGCAGTTACTCGATCCGGCAGGGGTATGGCTACACCTTC. Its protein is CASSYSIRQGYGYTF.

This clone was observed a single time. This rearrangement joins TRBV10-3 to TRBJ2-3; the D is unclear. Trimming removed 2 bases at V and 6 bases at J, with 27 bases between. Germline V CDR1 and CDR2: ENHRY, SYGVKD. The CDR3 has 19 residues. The chain's CDR3 is CAISEPPYSRGGRADTQYF. CDR3 sequence (DNA): TGTGCCATCAGTGAGCCCCCCTATTCTCGCGGTGGTAGGGCCGATACGCAGTATTTT.

The chain recombines TRBV2 with TRBJ2-2, with 8 bases identical to TRBD1. This CDR3 contains 14 residues. V lost 6 bases to trimming and J lost 8 bases; unmatched junction nucleotides: 8. Germline CDR1 and CDR2: SNHLY and FYNNEI. This CDR3 is CASREWTGSGELFF. The CDR3, as DNA: TGTGCCAGCAGAGAATGGACAGGGTCGGGGGAGCTGTTTTTT.